This T cell receptor (beta chain) comes out of a study of CD8+ T cells in alopecia areata listed by TCRdb under 2018. For context, the study as a whole: The treated patients took part in an open-label pilot trial in which moderate-to-severe alopecia areata was treated with oral tofacitinib at 5 to 10 mg twice daily. Tofacitinib was given for 6 to 18 months, followed by 6 months of follow-up off drug to assess delayed response and recurrence. To study T cell clonal expansion in alopecia areata, the researchers applied high-throughput TCRbeta sequencing to both the C3H/HeJ mouse model and human patients. Human TCRbeta sequencing covered scalp tissue and sorted CD4+ and CD8+ peripheral blood T cells from patchy and totalis/universalis alopecia areata patients and healthy controls. Tofacitinib-treated patients had biopsies at baseline and at 4 and 24 weeks of treatment, with a later scalp biopsy in several patients. Scalp clonality was compared across normal scalp (n=4), patchy alopecia areata scalp (n=8), and alopecia totalis/universalis scalp (n=8). RNA was obtained with the PAXgene miRNA kit for fixed scalp, the miRNeasy kit for PBMCs, and the RNeasy kit for mouse skin. immunoSEQ multiplex PCR using 35 Vbeta forward primers and 13 Jbeta reverse primers was used to amplify TCRbeta CDR3 regions.

The germline V gene sets CDR1 to MGHDK and CDR2 to SYGVNS. Reading from cysteine to phenylalanine, the CDR3 counts 10 amino acids. The retained sequence is limited to the CDR3, 30 bases, with the frame set at the first base. V and J are truncated by 3 bases and 7 bases respectively, leaving an intervening sequence of 3 bases. The library was generated by the immunoSEQ multiplex PCR assay. RNA was extracted from all samples and reverse transcribed into cDNA as template for TCR sequencing. First-strand cDNA was synthesized with SuperScript III using a 2:1 mix of oligo-dT and random hexamers. A synthetic immune receptor repertoire was used to gauge amplification bias, and whatever bias remained was removed computationally. From the authors' description of their analysis: Raw reads were preprocessed for error removal, and CDR3 was defined according to IMGT conventions as running from the conserved cysteine to phenylalanine. Clonality was calculated as 1 minus Shannon entropy normalized by log2 of the number of productive unique TCRs. CD4 or CD8 identity of scalp clones was inferred by cross-referencing scalp TCRbeta sequences with sorted blood CD4 and CD8 repertoires. TCRdb provides this immuneACCESS table in a form limited to in-frame rearrangements. Some clones are lacking; in checked studies, under half of them reflect an unresolved V gene, and why the rest are absent is not known. Clonal size and the V and J genes are those of that table, whereas D and trimming came from the DNA. This sample is represented by 180,000 or so clones; about 70% of them were singletons. The ten largest clonotypes hold about an eighth of the sample.

Study-level results and caveats: Shared TCR sequences between patients were less evident than in mice, which may be partly attributable to HLA diversity in the patient population. Resident alphabeta T cells in normal human skin are also sequenced, complicating scalp TCR repertoire analysis, unlike mouse skin dominated by gammadelta T cells. Higher clonality and more expanded CD8+ clones were observed in lesional scalp than in normal scalp, particularly in alopecia totalis/universalis, a finding suggestive of antigenic drive.

Turning to this clone: The clone's antigen remains unknown. The sample holds no much larger clone one base away, and base qualities are not on file.

According to the study, the label for this sample's time point signals: baseline before oral tofacitinib. Peripheral blood and lesional scalp punch biopsies were obtained from patients with alopecia areata. PBMCs were separated by density centrifugation and stained for CD3, CD4 and CD8, after which CD4+ and CD8+ T cells were sorted on a FACSAria. Recombination connected TRBV25-1 to TRBJ2-5; the D gene cannot be named for sure. The source of this sequence is a human donor with alopecia areata. The specimen comprised CD8+ T cells sorted from blood, sampled at week 0. The bases read TGTGCCAGCAGTGATGGGACCCAGTACTTC. It translates to CASSDGTQYF. The entire variable domain, with the stretches around the CDR3 drawn from the reference TRBV25-1 and TRBJ2-5 proteins, is EADIYQTPRYLVIGTGKKITLECSQTMGHDKMYWYQQDPGMELHLIHYSYGVNSTEKGDLSSESTVSRIRTEHFPLTLESARPSHTSQYLCASSDGTQYFGPGTRLLVL.